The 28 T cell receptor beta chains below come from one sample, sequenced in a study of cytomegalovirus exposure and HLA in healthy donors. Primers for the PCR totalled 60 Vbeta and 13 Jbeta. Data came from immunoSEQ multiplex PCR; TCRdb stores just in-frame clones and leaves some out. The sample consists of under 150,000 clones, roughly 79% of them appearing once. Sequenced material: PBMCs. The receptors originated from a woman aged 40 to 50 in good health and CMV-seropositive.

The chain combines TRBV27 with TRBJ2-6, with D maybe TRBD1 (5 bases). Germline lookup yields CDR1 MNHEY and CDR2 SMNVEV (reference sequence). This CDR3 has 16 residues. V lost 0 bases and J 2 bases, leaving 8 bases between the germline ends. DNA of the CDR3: TGTGCCAGCAGTTTATCGGCAGGGACTGGGGCCAACGTCCTGACTTTC. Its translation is CASSLSAGTGANVLTF. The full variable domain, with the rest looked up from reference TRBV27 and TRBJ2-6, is EAQVTQNPRYLITVTGKKLTVTCSQNMNHEYMSWYRQDPGLGLRQIYYSMNVEVTDKGDVPEGYKVSRKEKRNFPLILESPSPNQTSLYFCASSLSAGTGANVLTFGAGSRLTVL.

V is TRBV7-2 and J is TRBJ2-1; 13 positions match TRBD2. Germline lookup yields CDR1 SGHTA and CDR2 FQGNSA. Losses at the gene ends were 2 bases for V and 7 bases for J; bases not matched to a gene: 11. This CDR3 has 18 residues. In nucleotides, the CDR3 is TGTGCCAGCAGCTTATTAGGGCCGACTAGCGGGGGGCGGAATGAGCAGTTCTTC. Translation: CASSLLGPTSGGRNEQFF.

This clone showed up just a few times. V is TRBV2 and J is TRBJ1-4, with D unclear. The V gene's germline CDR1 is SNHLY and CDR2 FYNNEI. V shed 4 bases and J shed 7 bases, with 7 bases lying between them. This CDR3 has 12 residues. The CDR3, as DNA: TGTGCCAGCAGTGCCGGGGTTGAAAAACTGTTTTTT. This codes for CASSAGVEKLFF.

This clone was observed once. CDR3 bases: TGTGCCGCCCAAGTACAGGGGATGAACACTGAAGCTTTCTTT. Its protein product is CAAQVQGMNTEAFF. The rearrangement links TRBV2 to TRBJ1-1, with 7 bases that match TRBD1. The CDR3 runs to 14 residues. Unmatched junction bases numbered 9, after V lost 11 bases and J lost 0 bases. Germline CDR1 SNHLY, CDR2 FYNNEI.

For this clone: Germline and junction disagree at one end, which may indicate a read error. CDR3 DNA: TGTTCCAGCGCTAGGACAGGGGGTCCAACCTTC. Its protein product is CSSARTGGPTF. The chain employs TRBV7-9 and TRBJ1-2; 10 nucleotides agree with TRBD1. In germline, CDR1 is SEHNR, CDR2 FQNEAQ (reference sequence). The CDR3 extends over 11 amino acids.

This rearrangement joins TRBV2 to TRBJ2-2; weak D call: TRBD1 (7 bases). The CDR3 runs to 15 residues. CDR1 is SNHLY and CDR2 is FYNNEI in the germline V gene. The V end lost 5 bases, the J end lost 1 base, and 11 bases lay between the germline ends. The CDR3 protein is CASSQGGLNTGELFF. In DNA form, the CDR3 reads TGTGCCAGCAGTCAGGGGGGCTTGAACACCGGGGAGCTGTTTTTT.

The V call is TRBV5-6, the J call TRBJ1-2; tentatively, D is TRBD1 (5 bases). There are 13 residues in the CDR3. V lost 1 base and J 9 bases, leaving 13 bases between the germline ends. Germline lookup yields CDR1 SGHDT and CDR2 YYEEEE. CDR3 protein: CASSLSPGLSYTF. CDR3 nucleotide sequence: TGTGCCAGCAGCTTGAGCCCGGGACTAAGCTACACCTTC.

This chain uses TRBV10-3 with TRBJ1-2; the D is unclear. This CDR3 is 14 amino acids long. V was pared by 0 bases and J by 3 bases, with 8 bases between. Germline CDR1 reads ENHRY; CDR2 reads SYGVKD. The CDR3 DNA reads TGTGCCATCAGTGAGTCGAGTCTGCACTATGGCTACACCTTC. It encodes CAISESSLHYGYTF.

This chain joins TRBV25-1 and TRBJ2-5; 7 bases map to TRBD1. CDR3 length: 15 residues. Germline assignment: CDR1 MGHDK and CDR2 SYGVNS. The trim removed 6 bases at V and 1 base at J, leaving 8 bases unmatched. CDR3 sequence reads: CASRSTGLLQETQYF. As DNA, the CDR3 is TGTGCCAGCAGGTCGACAGGGTTACTCCAAGAGACCCAGTACTTC.

CDR3 sequence: CASSLDVGGIYEQYF. DNA for the CDR3: TGCGCCAGCAGCTTGGATGTCGGGGGGATCTACGAGCAGTACTTC. The rearrangement uses TRBV5-1 and TRBJ2-7; TRBD2 agrees at 7 bases. The germline V gene encodes CDR1 SGHRS and CDR2 YFSETQ. This CDR3 spans 15 amino acids. Trimming removed 0 bases from V and 3 bases from J; junction bases left unmatched: 6. The full variable domain, completed using reference TRBV5-1 and TRBJ2-7, is KAGVTQTPRYLIKTRGQQVTLSCSPISGHRSVSWYQQTPGQGLQFLFEYFSETQRNKGNFPGRFSGRQFSNSRSEMNVSTLELGDSALYLCASSLDVGGIYEQYFGPGTRLTVT.

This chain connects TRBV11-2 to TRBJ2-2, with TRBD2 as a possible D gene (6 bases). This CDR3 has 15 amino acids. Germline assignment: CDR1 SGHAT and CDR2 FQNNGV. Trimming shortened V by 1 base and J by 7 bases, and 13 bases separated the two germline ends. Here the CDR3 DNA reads TGTGCCAGCAGCTTAGTACGGGGACTTGACGGGGAGCTGTTTTTT. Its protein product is CASSLVRGLDGELFF.

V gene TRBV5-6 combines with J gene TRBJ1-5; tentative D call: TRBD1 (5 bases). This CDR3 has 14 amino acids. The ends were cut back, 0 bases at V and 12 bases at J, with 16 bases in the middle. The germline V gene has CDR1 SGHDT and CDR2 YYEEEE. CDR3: CASSLAGGGCVQHF. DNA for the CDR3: TGTGCCAGCAGCTTGGCCGGGGGGGGGTGTGTCCAGCATTTT.

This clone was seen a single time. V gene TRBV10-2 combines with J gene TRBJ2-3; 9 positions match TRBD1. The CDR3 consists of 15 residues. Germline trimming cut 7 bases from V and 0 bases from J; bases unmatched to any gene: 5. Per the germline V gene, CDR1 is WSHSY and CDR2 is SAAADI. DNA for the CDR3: TGCGCCAGCACCGACAGGGGGGTTAGCACAGATACGCAGTATTTT. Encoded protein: CASTDRGVSTDTQYF.

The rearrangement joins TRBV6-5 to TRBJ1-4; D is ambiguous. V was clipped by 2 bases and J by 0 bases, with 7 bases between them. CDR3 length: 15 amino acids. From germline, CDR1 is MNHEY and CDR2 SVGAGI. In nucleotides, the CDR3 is TGTGCCAGCAGTTACGACGGAGCAACTAATGAAAAACTGTTTTTT. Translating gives CASSYDGATNEKLFF.

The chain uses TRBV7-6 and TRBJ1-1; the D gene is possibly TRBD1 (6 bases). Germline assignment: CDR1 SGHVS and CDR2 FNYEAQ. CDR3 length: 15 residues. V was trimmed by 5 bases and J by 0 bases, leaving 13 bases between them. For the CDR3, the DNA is TGTGCCAGCAGCATAAGACAGGCGATGAACACTGAAGCTTTCTTT. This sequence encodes CASSIRQAMNTEAFF. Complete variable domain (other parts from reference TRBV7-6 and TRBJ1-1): GAGVSQSPRYKVTKRGQDVALRCDPISGHVSLYWYRQALGQGPEFLTYFNYEAQQDKSGLPNDRFSAERPEGSISTLTIQRTEQRDSAMYRCASSIRQAMNTEAFFGQGTRLTVV.

The CDR3 bases are TGTGCCAGCAGTTACTCCGAGCTAGCGGGGTACGAGCAGTACTTC. Translated: CASSYSELAGYEQYF. The rearrangement uses TRBV6-5 and TRBJ2-7; 9 bases match TRBD2. The CDR3 loop spans 15 amino acids. Germline loops: CDR1 MNHEY, CDR2 SVGAGI. The ends lost 0 bases at V and 4 bases at J; junction bases unmatched: 4.

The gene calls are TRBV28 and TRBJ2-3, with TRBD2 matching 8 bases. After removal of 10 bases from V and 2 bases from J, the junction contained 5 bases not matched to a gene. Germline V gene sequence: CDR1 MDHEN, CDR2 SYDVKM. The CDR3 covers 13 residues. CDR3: CAISGGATDTQYF. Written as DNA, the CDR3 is TGTGCCATCTCCGGGGGGGCCACAGATACGCAGTATTTT.

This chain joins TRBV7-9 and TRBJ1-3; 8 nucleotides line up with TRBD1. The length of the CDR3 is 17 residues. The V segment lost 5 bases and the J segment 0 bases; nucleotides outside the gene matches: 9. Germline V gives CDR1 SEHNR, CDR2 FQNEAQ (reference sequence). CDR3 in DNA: TGTGCCAGCAGCCTGACGCCCGGGACAGGCTCTGGAAACACCATATATTTT. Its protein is CASSLTPGTGSGNTIYF.

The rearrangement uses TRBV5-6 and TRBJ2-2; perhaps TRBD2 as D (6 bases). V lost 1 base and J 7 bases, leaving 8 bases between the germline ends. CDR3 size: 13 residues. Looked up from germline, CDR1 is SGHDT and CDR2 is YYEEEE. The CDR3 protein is CASSLPGGGELFF. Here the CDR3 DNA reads TGTGCCAGCAGCTTGCCCGGGGGCGGGGAGCTGTTTTTT.

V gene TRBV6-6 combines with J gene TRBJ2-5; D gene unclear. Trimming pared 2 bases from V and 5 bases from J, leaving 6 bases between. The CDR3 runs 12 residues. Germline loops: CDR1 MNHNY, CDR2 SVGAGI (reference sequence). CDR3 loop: CASSYGGETQYF. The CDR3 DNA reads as TGTGCCAGCAGTTACGGCGGTGAGACCCAGTACTTC.

This CDR3 is CAGNRVMNTEAFF. The CDR3 DNA follows: TGTGCCGGGAACAGGGTCATGAACACTGAAGCTTTCTTT. The chain recombines TRBV9 with TRBJ1-1; D may be TRBD1 (6 bases). CDR3 length equals 13 residues. The germline gives CDR1 SGDLS, CDR2 YYNGEE. Deletions cut 10 bases from V and 0 bases from J, with 13 bases between.

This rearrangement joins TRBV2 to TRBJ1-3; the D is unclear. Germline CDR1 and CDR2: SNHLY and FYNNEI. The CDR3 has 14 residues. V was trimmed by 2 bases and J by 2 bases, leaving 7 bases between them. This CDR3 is CASSEPRAGNTIYF. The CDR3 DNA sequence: TGTGCCAGCAGTGAACCAAGAGCTGGAAACACCATATATTTT.

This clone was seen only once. Here the CDR3 DNA reads TGCGCCAGCAGCTATAGCGGGGGTGTTTATGAGCAGTTCTTC. It codes for CASSYSGGVYEQFF. V gene TRBV5-1 combines with J gene TRBJ2-1; TRBD2 matches at 9 bases. The trim removed 3 bases at V and 8 bases at J, leaving 6 bases unmatched. The CDR3 spans 14 residues. CDR1 SGHRS and CDR2 YFSETQ come from the germline V gene.

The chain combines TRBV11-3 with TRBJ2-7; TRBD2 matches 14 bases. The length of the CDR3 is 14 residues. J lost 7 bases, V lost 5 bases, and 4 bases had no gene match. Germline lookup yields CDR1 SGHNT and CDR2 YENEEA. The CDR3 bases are TGTGCCAGCAGCCCGGGACTAGCGGGGGATGAGCAGTACTTC. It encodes CASSPGLAGDEQYF.

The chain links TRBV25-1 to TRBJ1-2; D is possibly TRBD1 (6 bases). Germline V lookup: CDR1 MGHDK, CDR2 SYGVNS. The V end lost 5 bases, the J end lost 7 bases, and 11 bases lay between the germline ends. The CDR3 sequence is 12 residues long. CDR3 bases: TGTGCCAGCAGTAATACAGGGAGTGGCTACACCTTC. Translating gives CASSNTGSGYTF.

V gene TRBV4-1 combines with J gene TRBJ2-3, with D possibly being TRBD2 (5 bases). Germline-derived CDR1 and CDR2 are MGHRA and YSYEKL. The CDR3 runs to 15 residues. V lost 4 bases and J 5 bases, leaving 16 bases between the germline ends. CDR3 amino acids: CASSLLGLPGDTQYF. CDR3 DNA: TGCGCCAGCAGCCTTCTAGGACTTCCGGGAGATACGCAGTATTTT.

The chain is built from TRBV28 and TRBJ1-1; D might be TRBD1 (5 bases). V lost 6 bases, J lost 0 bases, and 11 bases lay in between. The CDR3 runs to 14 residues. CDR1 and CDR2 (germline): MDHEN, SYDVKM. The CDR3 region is CASRWGVLNTEAFF. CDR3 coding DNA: TGTGCCAGCAGATGGGGGGTTTTGAACACTGAAGCTTTCTTT.

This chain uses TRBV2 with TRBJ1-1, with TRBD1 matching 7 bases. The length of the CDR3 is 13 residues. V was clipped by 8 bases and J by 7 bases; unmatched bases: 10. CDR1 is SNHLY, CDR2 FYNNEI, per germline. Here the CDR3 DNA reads TGTGCCAGCTTAAGACAGGGTACGAGTGAAGCTTTCTTT. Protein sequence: CASLRQGTSEAFF.